The 16 T cell receptor beta chains given below trace back to one sample, sequenced in a study of T cells after yellow fever vaccination. TCRdb processed the 5' RACE reads anew with MiXCR; each CDR3 protein has one entry. The repertoire consists of hundreds of thousands of distinct CDR3 sequences, with under 9% occurring once and the leading ten covering about 3%. This specimen was CD4+ T cells sorted from PBMCs, taken 5 days after the yellow fever booster vaccination. The receptors derive from a young man who received the YFV17D yellow fever vaccine.

A few counts support this clonotype. The V and J genes are TRBV7-2 and TRBJ1-1, with D perhaps matching TRBD1 (6 bases). The CDR3 totals 15 residues. The germline V gene encodes CDR1 SGHTA and CDR2 FQGNSA. With 8 bases removed from V and 6 bases from J, the gap between germline ends came to 22 bases. CDR3 DNA sequence: TGTGCCAGCCTACCTCGGCAGGGGAGAATAGCTGAAGCTTTCTTT. Protein product: CASLPRQGRIAEAFF.

The V call is TRBV20-1, the J call TRBJ1-5; 7 nucleotides match TRBD1. Per the germline V gene, CDR1 is DFQATT and CDR2 is SNEGSKA (reference sequence). Germline trimming cut 5 bases from V and 4 bases from J; bases unmatched to any gene: 8. This CDR3 has 14 residues. This chain's CDR3 is CSASRPGGNQPQHF. The CDR3 nucleotides are TGCAGTGCTTCCCGTCCAGGGGGGAATCAGCCCCAGCATTTT.

The chain recombines TRBV4-1 with TRBJ1-5; no reliable D call. The CDR3 length is 15 residues. V was cut by 2 bases and J by 2 bases, with 10 bases left in between. The V gene's germline CDR1 is MGHRA and CDR2 YSYEKL. The CDR3 nucleotides are TGCGCCAGCAGCCAACCAGGACGGCGCAATCAGCCCCAGCATTTT. Encoded protein: CASSQPGRRNQPQHF.

The chain couples TRBV7-9 to TRBJ2-1; D possibly corresponds to TRBD2 (7 bases). Trimming left V 6 bases short and J 5 bases short, with 17 bases between. The CDR3 covers 15 residues. Germline CDR1 SEHNR, CDR2 FQNEAQ (reference sequence). CDR3 residues: CASRQTGGHNNEQFF. DNA of the CDR3: TGTGCCAGCAGGCAAACGGGGGGCCATAACAATGAGCAGTTCTTC.

There are many counts of this clonotype. This chain joins TRBV4-3 and TRBJ1-2; D gene unclear. The V end was cut by 1 base, the J end by 4 bases, with 13 bases between. This CDR3 spans 15 amino acids. Germline loops: CDR1 LGHNA, CDR2 YSLEER. CDR3 loop: CASSQGHGVFYGYTF. The CDR3 DNA follows: TGCGCCAGCAGCCAAGGTCATGGGGTTTTCTATGGCTACACCTTC.

This clonotype was seen at least ten times. The chain recombines TRBV4-1 with TRBJ2-3; D unclear. The germline V gene encodes CDR1 MGHRA and CDR2 YSYEKL. CDR3 length equals 14 residues. V gave up 1 base and J gave up 4 bases, with 9 bases separating them. DNA for the CDR3: TGCGCCAGCAGCCAAGGTCCAGAATCAGATACGCAGTATTTT. As protein: CASSQGPESDTQYF.

This clonotype was counted between two and nine times. The genes are TRBV5-6 and TRBJ2-3, with D perhaps TRBD1 or TRBD2 (6 bases each). The CDR3 is 15 residues long. The V gene's germline CDR1 is SGHDT and CDR2 YYEEEE. The V end was cut by 3 bases, the J end by 3 bases, with 14 bases between. The CDR3 region is CASSSLRGRTDTQYF. The CDR3 nucleotides are TGTGCCAGCAGCTCTCTCCGGGGGCGGACAGATACGCAGTATTTT.

The genes are TRBV4-3 and TRBJ1-1; the D is unclear. Germline values: CDR1 LGHNA, CDR2 YSLEER. The CDR3 spans 13 residues. V gave up 1 base and J gave up 4 bases, with 7 bases separating them. DNA of the CDR3: TGCGCCAGCAGCCAAGCCGCTTCCACTGAAGCTTTCTTT. Protein sequence: CASSQAASTEAFF.

The chain combines TRBV6-6 with TRBJ1-4; D is unresolved. V was shortened by 5 bases and J by 8 bases, with 9 bases between the two germline ends. This CDR3 has 12 amino acids. CDR1 is MNHNY, CDR2 SVGAGI, per germline (reference sequence). CDR3 bases: TGTGCCAGCAGTGAAGGCCAGGAAAAACTGTTTTTT. This translates into CASSEGQEKLFF.

This clonotype occurred a few times. The chain employs TRBV5-6 and TRBJ2-1; unclear D gene. The CDR3 sequence is 14 residues long. Germline lookup yields CDR1 SGHDT and CDR2 YYEEEE. Trimming took 4 bases from V and 4 from J, leaving 12 bases between them. CDR3 coding DNA: TGTGCCAGCAGCGGCCAAGGTGGATACAATGAGCAGTTCTTC. Translated, it gives CASSGQGGYNEQFF. Full variable domain (rest looked up from reference TRBV5-6 and TRBJ2-1): DAGVTQSPTHLIKTRGQQVTLRCSPKSGHDTVSWYQQALGQGPQFIFQYYEEEERQRGNFPDRFSGHQFPNYSSELNVNALLLGDSALYLCASSGQGGYNEQFFGPGTRLTVL.

This clonotype occurred many times. The chain joins TRBV12-3 or TRBV12-4 to TRBJ1-1; the D is unclear. The CDR3 spans 14 residues. The V end was cut by 4 bases, the J end by 3 bases, with 12 bases between. CDR3 protein: CASSSWFKDTEAFF. CDR3 DNA sequence: TGTGCCAGCAGTTCTTGGTTTAAGGACACTGAAGCTTTCTTT.

This clonotype appeared a few times. This chain connects TRBV4-1 to TRBJ1-6; the match to TRBD1 covers 7 bases. The V and J ends lost 0 bases and 15 bases, in that order; junction bases with no gene match: 8. The germline CDR1 and CDR2 sequences are MGHRA and YSYEKL. There are 14 residues in the CDR3. CDR3 sequence (DNA): TGCGCCAGCAGCCAAGATCGGGGAGGGGGCCTCCTCCACTTT. Translating gives CASSQDRGGGLLHF.

The chain recombines TRBV5-1 with TRBJ1-1, with 7 bases that match TRBD1. The V gene's germline CDR1 is SGHRS and CDR2 YFSETQ. The CDR3 runs to 14 residues. V was clipped by 0 bases and J by 11 bases; unmatched bases: 10. This CDR3 is CASSLGLQTGMAFF. Written as DNA, the CDR3 is TGCGCCAGCAGCTTGGGCCTCCAGACAGGGATGGCTTTCTTT.

The gene calls are TRBV5-4 and TRBJ2-3; 9 nucleotides match TRBD2. The CDR3 is made up of 16 amino acids. Germline V lookup: CDR1 SGHNT, CDR2 YYREEE (reference sequence). V lost 1 base and J lost 4; bases outside the gene matches: 7. CDR3: CASSLTSGGRADTQYF. The CDR3 DNA reads TGTGCCAGCAGCTTGACCAGCGGGGGGCGGGCAGATACGCAGTATTTT.

The V and J genes are TRBV19 and TRBJ2-7; unclear D gene. Trimming took 3 bases from V and 3 from J, leaving 12 bases between them. This CDR3 is 14 amino acids long. Per germline, CDR1 LNHDA and CDR2 SQIVND (reference sequence). CDR3 loop: CASSMTPESYEQYF. The CDR3 nucleotides are TGTGCCAGTAGTATGACGCCAGAGAGCTACGAGCAGTACTTC.

V gene TRBV3-1 combines with J gene TRBJ2-7; D not certain. This CDR3 comprises 13 residues. Germline loops: CDR1 LGHDT, CDR2 YNNKEL (reference sequence). The V gene lost 1 base and the J gene lost 7 bases, with 11 bases spanning the gap. In nucleotides, the CDR3 is TGTGCCAGCAGCCAAGGTCTAGTTATGGAGCAGTACTTC. It specifies CASSQGLVMEQYF.